This paragraph reports one T cell receptor (beta chain). Its target is unknown. The sample comes from a study of shared clonotypes between healthy human individuals. Across the study: CD4 naive and memory got three plates each, CD8 naive two, CD8 memory one.

CDR3 length equals 15 residues. The junction had 10 bases not matched to a gene; V was cut back by 3 bases and J by 7 bases. The germline V gene has CDR1 SGDLS and CDR2 YYNGEE. Regarding the study as a whole: The study generally estimated greater richness for naive than memory subsets.

This table comes from immunoSEQ multiplex PCR, and its TCRdb copy is limited to in-frame clones, with some not included. The sample has 950,000 to 1,300,000 clones, roughly 80% seen once; the top ten hold 1.2% to 1.5%. Input material: memory CD4+ T cells sorted from blood. As for subset: CD45RA-negative fraction. The V gene is TRBV9, the J gene TRBJ1-2, with 9 nucleotides matching TRBD1. This receptor was obtained from a man aged 18-30 years in good health. As DNA, the CDR3 is TGTGCCAGCAGCGCAGGACAGGGGTGGGATCGTGGCTACACCTTC. Its translation: CASSAGQGWDRGYTF.